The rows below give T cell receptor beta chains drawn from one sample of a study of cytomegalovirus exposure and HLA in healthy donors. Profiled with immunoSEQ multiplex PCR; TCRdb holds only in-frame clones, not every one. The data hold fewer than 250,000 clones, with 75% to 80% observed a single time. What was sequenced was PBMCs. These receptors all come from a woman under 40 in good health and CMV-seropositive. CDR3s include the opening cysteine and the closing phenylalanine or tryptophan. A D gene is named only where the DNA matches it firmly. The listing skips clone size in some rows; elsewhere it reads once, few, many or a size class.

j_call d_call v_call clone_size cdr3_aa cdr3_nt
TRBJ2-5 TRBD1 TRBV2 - CASSIRGRETQYF TGTGCCAGCAGTATCAGGGGGCGAGAGACCCAGTACTTC
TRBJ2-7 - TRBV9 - CASSAGGVPYEQYF TGTGCCAGCAGCGCAGGCGGGGTTCCCTACGAGCAGTACTTC
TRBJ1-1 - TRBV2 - CANIGSGRGTRNTEAFF TGTGCCAACATAGGGTCTGGGAGGGGAACCCGAAACACTGAAGCTTTCTTT
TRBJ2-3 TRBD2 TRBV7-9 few CASSPTSGRSDTQYF TGTGCCAGCAGCCCGACTAGCGGGAGATCAGATACGCAGTATTTT
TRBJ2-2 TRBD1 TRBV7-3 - CASSENRGESTGELFF TGTGCCAGCAGCGAGAACAGGGGGGAGTCGACCGGGGAGCTGTTTTTT
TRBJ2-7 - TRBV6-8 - CASSYSYLGYYEQYF TGTGCCAGCAGTTACTCGTATCTGGGCTACTACGAGCAGTACTTC
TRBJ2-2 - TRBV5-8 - CASSGLGGLNTGELFF TGTGCCAGCAGCGGGCTTGGCGGACTAAACACCGGGGAGCTGTTTTTT
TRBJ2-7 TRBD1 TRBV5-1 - CASSPTGRGYEQYF TGCGCCAGCAGCCCAACGGGCAGGGGGTACGAGCAGTACTTC
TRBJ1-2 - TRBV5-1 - CASSTGTVNYGYTF TGCGCCAGCAGCACAGGGACGGTAAACTATGGCTACACCTTC
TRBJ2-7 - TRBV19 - CASSMTSSASYEQYF TGTGCCAGTAGTATGACCTCCAGCGCGTCCTACGAGCAGTACTTC
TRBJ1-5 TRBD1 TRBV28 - CASSHRGVNQPQHF TGTGCCAGCAGCCACAGGGGAGTGAATCAGCCCCAGCATTTT
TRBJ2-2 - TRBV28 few CASSLASHTGELFF TGTGCCAGCAGTTTAGCGAGCCACACCGGGGAGCTGTTTTTT
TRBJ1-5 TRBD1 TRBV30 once CAWAGTGVLQPQHF TGTGCCTGGGCCGGGACAGGGGTGCTTCAGCCCCAGCATTTT
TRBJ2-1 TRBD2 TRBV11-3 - CASSLGGLTLNEQFF TGTGCCAGCAGCTTAGGGGGACTAACGCTCAATGAGCAGTTCTTC
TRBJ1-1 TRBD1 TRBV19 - CASSIDPDRGTEAFF TGTGCCAGTAGTATAGATCCGGACAGGGGAACTGAAGCTTTCTTT
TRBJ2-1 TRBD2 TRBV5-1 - CASSLSSGGAGDEQFF TGCGCCAGCAGCTTGAGTAGCGGGGGGGCCGGCGATGAGCAGTTCTTC
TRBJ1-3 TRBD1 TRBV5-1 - CASSLQGASGNTIYF TGCGCCAGCAGCTTACAGGGGGCCTCAGGAAACACCATATATTTT
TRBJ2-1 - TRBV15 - CATSRGVLDSYNEQFF TGTGCCACCAGCAGAGGGGTGCTAGACTCCTACAATGAGCAGTTCTTC
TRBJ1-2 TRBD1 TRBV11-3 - CASSSQGYKGGYTF TGTGCCAGCAGCTCACAGGGGTACAAGGGTGGCTACACCTTC
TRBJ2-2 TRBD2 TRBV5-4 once CASSLGSGTYTGELFF TGTGCCAGCAGCTTGGGTAGCGGGACCTACACCGGGGAGCTGTTTTTT